The 18 T cell receptor beta chains below all came from one sample that was sequenced in a study of blood T cells in healthy people across ages. The second PCR ran roughly 6 to 11 cycles with a sample-barcoded 5' primer and J-beta primers. TCRdb analysed the 5' RACE reads with MiXCR anew, one entry per CDR3 protein. The sample contains approximately 800,000 distinct CDR3 sequences, approximately 67% of which appear only once. The sample was blood. These TCRs come from a young man in good health.

This clonotype was counted many times. The rearrangement links TRBV7-2 to TRBJ2-5; D gene ambiguous. This CDR3 has 13 amino acids. The germline V gene has CDR1 SGHTA and CDR2 FQGNSA. The V gene lost 3 bases and the J gene lost 2 bases, with 7 bases spanning the gap. The CDR3 nucleotides are TGTGCCAGCAGCTTGGTGGGGCAAGAGACCCAGTACTTC. Its protein is CASSLVGQETQYF.

This chain uses TRBV27 with TRBJ2-1; 12 bases align to TRBD1. After removal of 8 bases from V and 6 bases from J, the junction contained 8 bases not matched to a gene. Germline values: CDR1 MNHEY, CDR2 SMNVEV (reference sequence). CDR3 length: 15 amino acids. CDR3 bases: TGTGCCAGCTCGCGGGGGACAGGGGGCCTCAATGAGCAGTTCTTC. Translation: CASSRGTGGLNEQFF.

The chain has TRBV5-1 and TRBJ2-2; D gene uncertain. CDR3 length equals 14 residues. Germline V lookup: CDR1 SGHRS, CDR2 YFSETQ. V was shortened by 0 bases and J by 7 bases, with 10 bases between the two germline ends. CDR3: CASSLAPENGELFF. CDR3 bases: TGCGCCAGCAGCTTGGCCCCAGAAAACGGGGAGCTGTTTTTT. Complete variable domain (other parts from reference TRBV5-1 and TRBJ2-2): KAGVTQTPRYLIKTRGQQVTLSCSPISGHRSVSWYQQTPGQGLQFLFEYFSETQRNKGNFPGRFSGRQFSNSRSEMNVSTLELGDSALYLCASSLAPENGELFFGEGSRLTVL.

The chain joins TRBV2 to TRBJ2-7, with 9 positions matching TRBD2. The germline gives CDR1 SNHLY, CDR2 FYNNEI. J lost 4 bases, V lost 7 bases, and 2 bases had no gene match. CDR3 size: 12 residues. The CDR3 region has the DNA TGTGCCAGCAAAACTAGCGGGTACGAGCAGTACTTC. This encodes CASKTSGYEQYF. The variable domain in full, with the rest retrieved from reference TRBV2 and TRBJ2-7, is EPEVTQTPSHQVTQMGQEVILRCVPISNHLYFYWYRQILGQKVEFLVSFYNNEISEKSEIFDDQFSVERPDGSNFTLKIRSTKLEDSAMYFCASKTSGYEQYFGPGTRLTVT.

The chain employs TRBV9 and TRBJ2-5; D remains unclear. The better agreement between TRBJ2-7 and the DNA end casts doubt on the J call. Germline V gene data show CDR1 as SGDLS and CDR2 as YYNGEE. The CDR3 is 15 residues long. CDR3 nucleotides: TGTGCCAGCAGCGTAGAGCCACTGGATGGATACGAGCAGTACTTC. Translated: CASSVEPLDGYEQYF.

This clonotype was observed a handful of times. This rearrangement joins TRBV7-2 to TRBJ1-5; D possibly corresponds to TRBD1 (5 bases). V lost 3 bases, J lost 3 bases, and 12 bases lay in between. Germline CDR1 is SGHTA and CDR2 is FQGNSA. The length of the CDR3 is 15 residues. CDR3 amino acids: CASSLSGALNQPQHF. The CDR3 bases are TGTGCCAGCAGCTTGTCCGGGGCCCTCAATCAGCCCCAGCATTTT.

The chain joins TRBV10-3 to TRBJ2-5, with D tentatively TRBD2 (5 bases). Per germline, CDR1 ENHRY and CDR2 SYGVKD. This CDR3 is 12 amino acids long. V gave up 7 bases and J gave up 11 bases, with 17 bases separating them. The DNA for the CDR3 is TGTGCCATCATGGAGGCCCCCGCCGGGCAGTACTTC. This translates into CAIMEAPAGQYF.

DNA of the CDR3: TGTGCCAGCAGTGAAGTAATAGGTGGGATCGGCTATGAGCAGTTCTTC. Amino acid sequence: CASSEVIGGIGYEQFF. This chain links TRBV6-1 with TRBJ2-1; no firm D call. Germline V gives CDR1 MNHNS, CDR2 SASEGT. Trimming cost V 1 base and J 8 bases, with 18 bases left between them. The CDR3 totals 16 residues.

The gene calls are TRBV7-2 and TRBJ2-1, with D perhaps TRBD1 or TRBD2 (5 bases each). Germline V gene sequence: CDR1 SGHTA, CDR2 FQGNSA. This CDR3 region has 16 residues. Trimming removed 5 bases at V and 6 bases at J, with 20 bases between. The CDR3, as DNA: TGTGCCAGCAGCCCCTTGTGGGACCCACCGTCCAATGAGCAGTTCTTC. It yields the protein CASSPLWDPPSNEQFF.

This clonotype was seen only a few times. The chain employs TRBV27 and TRBJ1-5; D gene unclear. Trimming cost V 2 bases and J 0 bases, with 8 bases left between them. The V gene's germline CDR1 is MNHEY and CDR2 SMNVEV (reference sequence). This CDR3 is 15 amino acids long. The CDR3 bases are TGTGCCAGCAGTTTAGACGGTTATAGCAATCAGCCCCAGCATTTT. Residues: CASSLDGYSNQPQHF.

The chain combines TRBV12-3 or TRBV12-4 with TRBJ2-3; possible D gene TRBD2, 6 bases. The CDR3 runs to 14 residues. Trimming left V 6 bases short and J 6 bases short, with 16 bases between. This chain's CDR3 is CASSYTSPVDTQYF. The DNA of the CDR3 is TGTGCCAGCAGCTATACTAGCCCCGTCGATACGCAGTATTTT.

This clonotype has just a few counts. V gene TRBV11-1 combines with J gene TRBJ2-4, with 8 positions matching TRBD2. The last part of the DNA fits TRBJ2-7 better; the J call may be wrong. The CDR3 is 15 amino acids. The germline V gene has CDR1 SGHAT and CDR2 FQDESV (reference sequence). CDR3 protein: CASSLPGAGVYEQYF. The CDR3 DNA is TGTGCCAGCAGCTTACCAGGAGCGGGGGTCTACGAGCAGTACTTC.

The chain has TRBV15 and TRBJ1-6; D unclear. V shed 0 bases and J shed 10 bases, with 13 bases lying between them. CDR1 is LNHNV, CDR2 YYDKDF, per germline (reference sequence). CDR3 length equals 15 residues. The CDR3: CATSRDRGGTSPLHF. DNA for the CDR3: TGTGCCACCAGCAGAGATCGGGGAGGAACCTCACCCCTCCACTTT.

This clonotype was counted between two and nine times. The J gene is TRBJ2-4, the V gene TRBV9; 12 bases map to TRBD2. From germline, CDR1 is SGDLS and CDR2 YYNGEE. Trimming took 10 bases from V and 3 from J; bases not matched to a gene: 14. The CDR3 is made up of 17 amino acids. The CDR3 loop reads CAGQLAGGPEGKNIQYF. Here the CDR3 DNA reads TGTGCCGGACAGCTAGCGGGGGGGCCGGAAGGCAAAAACATTCAGTACTTC.

The J gene is TRBJ1-5, the V gene TRBV7-6; tentatively, D is TRBD1 (6 bases). V dropped 1 base and J dropped 6 bases, with 13 bases sitting between them. The CDR3 sequence is 15 residues long. Germline lookup yields CDR1 SGHVS and CDR2 FNYEAQ. The CDR3 protein is CASSLEPGAGQPQHF. The CDR3 coding sequence is TGTGCCAGCAGCTTAGAGCCGGGGGCAGGTCAGCCCCAGCATTTT. The whole variable domain, remainder taken from reference TRBV7-6 and TRBJ1-5, is GAGVSQSPRYKVTKRGQDVALRCDPISGHVSLYWYRQALGQGPEFLTYFNYEAQQDKSGLPNDRFSAERPEGSISTLTIQRTEQRDSAMYRCASSLEPGAGQPQHFGDGTRLSIL.

The chain joins TRBV12-3 or TRBV12-4 to TRBJ1-2; 11 bases fit TRBD1. There are 17 residues in the CDR3. V gave up 3 bases and J gave up 0 bases; unmatched junction bases: 6. The CDR3 DNA reads TGTGCCAGCAGTTTGGACAGGGGGCCGTCTCCTAACTATGGCTACACCTTC. Translated: CASSLDRGPSPNYGYTF.

This clonotype was seen a handful of times. The chain combines TRBV12-3 or TRBV12-4 with TRBJ1-2, with D possibly being TRBD1 (6 bases). V was shortened by 5 bases and J by 3 bases, with 10 bases between the two germline ends. This CDR3 spans 13 amino acids. This CDR3 is CASSTRGYYGYTF. CDR3 sequence (DNA): TGTGCCAGCAGTACCAGGGGTTACTATGGCTACACCTTC.

The rearrangement links TRBV29-1 to TRBJ2-1, with 9 bases aligning to TRBD2. CDR1 SQVTM and CDR2 ANQGSEA come from the germline V gene. The CDR3 extends over 17 amino acids. J lost 9 bases, V lost 6 bases, and 21 bases had no gene match. In DNA, the CDR3 is TGCAGCGTACCTAAGTCCCGTTATGGGCGGGGGGGCATTGAGCAGTTCTTC. It translates to CSVPKSRYGRGGIEQFF.